One sample yielded the 10 T cell receptor beta chains listed below, sequenced in a study of T cells in Graves' hyperthyroidism and ophthalmopathy. TCR beta CDR3 sequences were amplified from RNA transcripts. HTBI primers were the set used in a first-round RT-PCR of the TCR CDR3. TCRdb ran MiXCR on the multiplex PCR reads and lists one entry per CDR3 protein. The repertoire includes about 350,000 distinct CDR3 sequences, around 18% of them detected once, and around 16% sits in the top ten. The sample comprised blood. All receptors derive from a woman between 40 and 50 years old with Graves' ophthalmopathy.

A few counts support this clonotype. The chain recombines TRBV6-1 with TRBJ1-1; TRBD1 is a possible D gene (6 bases). Trimming stripped 3 bases from V and 1 base from J, with 9 bases between. Germline assignment: CDR1 MNHNS and CDR2 SASEGT. The CDR3 length is 14 residues. CDR3 sequence reads: CASSERTENTEAFF. In DNA, the CDR3 is TGTGCCAGCAGTGAGAGGACAGAGAACACTGAAGCTTTCTTT.

This clonotype came up many times. The chain combines TRBV12-5 with TRBJ2-2, with D unclear. The CDR3 consists of 14 residues. Germline V gene data show CDR1 as LGHNT and CDR2 as FRNRAP. Trimming removed 3 bases at V and 7 bases at J, with 12 bases between. The CDR3 nucleotides read TGTGCTAGTGGTTTCCGTCCTCTTAGCGGGGAGCTGTTTTTT. Its translation is CASGFRPLSGELFF.

The table lists this clonotype with many counts. The chain has TRBV15 and TRBJ2-7; no definite D call. This CDR3 has 14 amino acids. The germline V gene has CDR1 LNHNV and CDR2 YYDKDF (reference sequence). Deletions cut 3 bases from V and 7 bases from J, with 16 bases between. CDR3 nucleotides: TGTGCCACCAGCAGTTCCCGATTGGTGGGGGAGCAGTACTTC. Translating it yields CATSSSRLVGEQYF.

This clonotype was observed many times. The V gene is TRBV20-1, the J gene TRBJ1-5, with unresolved D. Germline CDR1 is DFQATT and CDR2 is SNEGSKA (reference sequence). Trimming removed 3 bases at V and 8 bases at J, with 11 bases between. The CDR3 runs 12 residues. In nucleotides, the CDR3 is TGCAGTGCTAGTATTCGGGGAAAGCCCCAGCATTTT. Protein product: CSASIRGKPQHF.

This clonotype was counted at least ten times. This chain connects TRBV12-3 or TRBV12-4 to TRBJ2-2, with D unclear. There are 13 residues in the CDR3. Trimming pared 2 bases from V and 6 bases from J, leaving 7 bases between. DNA for the CDR3: TGTGCCAGCAGTTTAATGGAGCCCGGGGAGCTGTTTTTT. Amino acids: CASSLMEPGELFF.

In this sample, this clonotype turned up many times. This sequence joins TRBV7-2 and TRBJ2-2, with no clear D. The germline V gene encodes CDR1 SGHTA and CDR2 FQGNSA. The CDR3 contains 15 residues. The ends were cut back, 4 bases at V and 3 bases at J, with 12 bases in the middle. CDR3 sequence: CASSSYFGYTGELFF. CDR3 sequence (DNA): TGTGCCAGCAGCTCGTATTTTGGGTACACCGGGGAGCTGTTTTTT. Full variable domain (outside the CDR3, taken from reference TRBV7-2 and TRBJ2-2): GAGVSQSPSNKVTEKGKDVELRCDPISGHTALYWYRQSLGQGLEFLIYFQGNSAPDKSGLPSDRFSAERTGGSVSTLTIQRTQQEDSAVYLCASSSYFGYTGELFFGEGSRLTVL.

In its sample, this clonotype was seen a few times. The gene calls are TRBV29-1 and TRBJ2-2; D tentatively fits TRBD1 or TRBD2 (6 bases each). The V gene's germline CDR1 is SQVTM and CDR2 ANQGSEA. The CDR3 extends over 14 amino acids. The V end lost 7 bases, the J end lost 2 bases, and 14 bases lay between the germline ends. In DNA form, the CDR3 reads TGCAGCGCAACAGGAGGGGGAAACACCGGGGAGCTGTTTTTT. It yields the protein CSATGGGNTGELFF.

V is TRBV6-5 and J is TRBJ2-7; 7 bases agree with TRBD2. The CDR3 runs to 15 residues. Germline-derived CDR1 and CDR2 are MNHEY and SVGAGI. V shed 0 bases, J shed 3 bases, and the junction held 5 bases outside the gene matches. CDR3: CASSYSGLADYEQYF. CDR3 in DNA: TGTGCCAGCAGTTACTCGGGTCTAGCGGACTACGAGCAGTACTTC.

This clonotype was seen ten or more times. The chain links TRBV12-3 or TRBV12-4 to TRBJ1-1, with D perhaps TRBD1 (6 bases). The CDR3 runs 16 residues. Trimming cost V 4 bases and J 0 bases, with 15 bases left between them. CDR3: CASSWEGVTVNTEAFF. The CDR3 nucleotides read TGTGCCAGCAGTTGGGAGGGGGTTACTGTGAACACTGAAGCTTTCTTT.

CDR3 protein: CAWSVRLGKPYEQYF. The DNA for the CDR3 is TGTGCCTGGAGTGTTAGGTTGGGGAAGCCCTACGAGCAGTACTTC. V and J are TRBV30 and TRBJ2-7; D ambiguous. The CDR3 contains 15 residues. Deletions cut 0 bases from V and 2 bases from J, with 14 bases between. Germline V lookup: CDR1 GTSNPN, CDR2 SVGIG (reference sequence). Together with reference TRBV30 and TRBJ2-7, the CDR3 gives the full variable domain: SQTIHQWPATLVQPVGSPLSLECTVEGTSNPNLYWYRQAAGRGLQLLFYSVGIGQISSEVPQNLSASRPQDRQFILSSKKLLLSDSGFYLCAWSVRLGKPYEQYFGPGTRLTVT.